Detailed here is one TCR beta chain. This specimen belongs to a study of graft-versus-host responses after intestinal transplantation. Measured with immunoSEQ multiplex PCR; TCRdb has only the in-frame clones, and not every one. The data contain about 98,000 clones, approximately 85% of them singletons. The CDR3 extends over 15 amino acids. From germline, CDR1 is MNHEY and CDR2 SVGAGI. V lost 5 bases and J lost 5; bases outside the gene matches: 10. The sample consisted of PBMCs, taken 255 days after intestinal transplant. The rearrangement joins TRBV6-5 to TRBJ2-5; the match to TRBD2 covers 8 bases. The sequence came from a human patient who received an intestinal transplant, so some T cells may come from the graft donor. CDR3: CASSPGTPGGETQYF. CDR3 sequence (DNA): TGTGCCAGCAGTCCTGGGACCCCGGGGGGGGAGACCCAGTACTTC.